The TCR beta chain described here comes from a study of control samples from healthy donors and cancer patients (dated by TCRdb to 2018 to 2020). V was cut back by 5 bases and J by 3 bases, leaving a gap of 23 bases between them. The cysteine opens and the phenylalanine closes a CDR3 of 17 amino acids. Only the CDR3 DNA is retained, 51 bases long and in frame from the first base. The germline V gene supplies CDR1 LGHNT and CDR2 FRNRAP. Remarks on this clone: Its antigen remains undetermined. No much larger clone exists at a distance of one base, and base qualities are not known.

Receptor amplification or capture employed the immunoSEQ multiplex PCR assay. TCRdb holds this immuneACCESS table with in-frame rearrangements only. Some clones are missing; in checked studies, unresolved V genes explain under half, and the rest has no known cause. This sample comprises 75,000 to 100,000 clones, approximately 86% of them detected only once. Together, the top ten hold over 12% of the sample. The chain employs TRBV12-5 and TRBJ2-7; TRBD2 is a possible D gene, resting on 7 matching bases. Sequenced input: blood. This TCR derives from a man between 25 and 39 years old in good health. The CDR3 loop reads CASGQTPGGGAVYEQYF. The sequenced DNA is TGTGCTAGTGGTCAAACCCCCGGTGGGGGGGCCGTCTACGAGCAGTACTTC.